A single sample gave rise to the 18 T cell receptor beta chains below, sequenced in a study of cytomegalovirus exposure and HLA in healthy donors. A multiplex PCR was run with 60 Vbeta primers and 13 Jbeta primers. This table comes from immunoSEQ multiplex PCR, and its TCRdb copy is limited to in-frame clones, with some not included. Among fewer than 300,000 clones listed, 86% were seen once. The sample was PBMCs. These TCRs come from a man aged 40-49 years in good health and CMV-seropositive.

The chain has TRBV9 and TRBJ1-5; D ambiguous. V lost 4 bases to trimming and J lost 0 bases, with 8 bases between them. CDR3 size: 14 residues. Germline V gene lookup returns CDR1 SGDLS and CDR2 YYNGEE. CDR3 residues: CASSQTYSNQPQHF. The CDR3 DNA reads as TGTGCCAGCAGCCAGACTTATAGCAATCAGCCCCAGCATTTT. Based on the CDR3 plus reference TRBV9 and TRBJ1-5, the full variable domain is DSGVTQTPKHLITATGQRVTLRCSPRSGDLSVYWYQQSLDQGLQFLIQYYNGEERAKGNILERFSAQQFPDLHSELNLSSLELGDSALYFCASSQTYSNQPQHFGDGTRLSIL.

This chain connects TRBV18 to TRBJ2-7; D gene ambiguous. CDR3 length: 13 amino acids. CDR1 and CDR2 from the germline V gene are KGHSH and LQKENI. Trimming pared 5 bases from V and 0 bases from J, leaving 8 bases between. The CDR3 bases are TGTGCCAGCTCATCATCCAACTCCTACGAGCAGTACTTC. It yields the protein CASSSSNSYEQYF.

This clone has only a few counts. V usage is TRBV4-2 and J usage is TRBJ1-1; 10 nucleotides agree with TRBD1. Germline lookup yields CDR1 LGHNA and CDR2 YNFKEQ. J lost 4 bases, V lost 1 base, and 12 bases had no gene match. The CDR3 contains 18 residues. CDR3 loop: CASSQGSWTGGEVTEAFF. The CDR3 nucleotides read TGTGCCAGCAGCCAAGGGTCTTGGACAGGGGGTGAGGTCACTGAAGCTTTCTTT.

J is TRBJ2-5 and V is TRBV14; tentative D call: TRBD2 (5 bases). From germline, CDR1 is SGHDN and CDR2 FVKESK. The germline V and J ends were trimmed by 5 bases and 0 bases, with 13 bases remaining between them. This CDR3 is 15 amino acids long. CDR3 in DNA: TGTGCCAGCAGCGCGAGGGCGCTGTACCAAGAGACCCAGTACTTC. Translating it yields CASSARALYQETQYF.

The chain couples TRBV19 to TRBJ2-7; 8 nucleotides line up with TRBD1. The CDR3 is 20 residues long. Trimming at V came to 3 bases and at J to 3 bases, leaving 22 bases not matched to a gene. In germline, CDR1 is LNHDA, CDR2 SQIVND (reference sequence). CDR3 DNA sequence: TGTGCCAGTAGTATGGGGAACGTACCCTCCGACAGGGGAACGTTCTACGAGCAGTACTTC. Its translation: CASSMGNVPSDRGTFYEQYF.

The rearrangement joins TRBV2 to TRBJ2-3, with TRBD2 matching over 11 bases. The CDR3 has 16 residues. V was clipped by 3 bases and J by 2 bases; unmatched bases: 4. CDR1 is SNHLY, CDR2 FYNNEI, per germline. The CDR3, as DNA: TGTGCCAGCAGTGAGGGACTAGCGGAGTTCACAGATACGCAGTATTTT. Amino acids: CASSEGLAEFTDTQYF.

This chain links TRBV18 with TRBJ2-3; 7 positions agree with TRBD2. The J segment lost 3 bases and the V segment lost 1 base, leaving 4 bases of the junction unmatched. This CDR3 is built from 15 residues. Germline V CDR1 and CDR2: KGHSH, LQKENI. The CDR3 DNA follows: TGTGCCAGCTCACCACTGAGCGGGGTGACAGATACGCAGTATTTT. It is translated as CASSPLSGVTDTQYF.

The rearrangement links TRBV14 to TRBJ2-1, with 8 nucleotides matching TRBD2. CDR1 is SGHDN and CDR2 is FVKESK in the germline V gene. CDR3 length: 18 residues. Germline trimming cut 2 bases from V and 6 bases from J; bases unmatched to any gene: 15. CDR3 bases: TGTGCCAGCAGCCAATTTCTCGGCCGGACTAGCTCCGTCAATGAGCAGTTCTTC. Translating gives CASSQFLGRTSSVNEQFF. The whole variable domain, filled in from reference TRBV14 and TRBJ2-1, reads EAGVTQFPSHSVIEKGQTVTLRCDPISGHDNLYWYRRVMGKEIKFLLHFVKESKQDESGMPNNRFLAERTGGTYSTLKVQPAELEDSGVYFCASSQFLGRTSSVNEQFFGPGTRLTVL.

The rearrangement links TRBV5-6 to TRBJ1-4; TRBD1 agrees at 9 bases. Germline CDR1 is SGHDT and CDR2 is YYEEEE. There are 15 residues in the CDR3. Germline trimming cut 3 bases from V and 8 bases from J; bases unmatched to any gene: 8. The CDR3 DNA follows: TGTGCCAGCAGCTCCCCAGACAGGGGGAGAGAAAAACTGTTTTTT. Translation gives CASSSPDRGREKLFF.

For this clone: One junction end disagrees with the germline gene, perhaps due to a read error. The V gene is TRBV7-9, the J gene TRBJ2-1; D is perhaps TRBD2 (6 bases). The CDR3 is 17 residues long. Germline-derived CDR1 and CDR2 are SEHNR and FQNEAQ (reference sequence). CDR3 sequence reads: CSSSLWGEAPGVYEQFF. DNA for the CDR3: TGTTCCAGCAGCTTATGGGGCGAAGCGCCGGGAGTCTATGAGCAGTTCTTC.

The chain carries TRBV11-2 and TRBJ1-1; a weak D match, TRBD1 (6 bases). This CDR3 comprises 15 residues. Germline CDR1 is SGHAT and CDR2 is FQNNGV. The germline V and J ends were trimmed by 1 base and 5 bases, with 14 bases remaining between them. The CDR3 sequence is CASSLVRTVKTEAFF. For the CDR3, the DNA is TGTGCCAGCAGCTTAGTCCGGACAGTAAAGACTGAAGCTTTCTTT.

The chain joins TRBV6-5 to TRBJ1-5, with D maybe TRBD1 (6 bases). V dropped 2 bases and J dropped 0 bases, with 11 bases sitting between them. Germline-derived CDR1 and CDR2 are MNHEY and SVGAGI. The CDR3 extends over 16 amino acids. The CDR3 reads CASSYTGQNSNQPQHF. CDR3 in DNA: TGTGCCAGCAGTTACACCGGACAGAATAGCAATCAGCCCCAGCATTTT.

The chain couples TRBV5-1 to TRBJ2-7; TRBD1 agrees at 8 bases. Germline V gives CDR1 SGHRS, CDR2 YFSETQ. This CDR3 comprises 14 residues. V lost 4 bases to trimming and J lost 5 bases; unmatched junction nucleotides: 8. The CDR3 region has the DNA TGCGCCAGCAGCCTGAGACAGGGGTGGGACGAGCAGTACTTC. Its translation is CASSLRQGWDEQYF.

The CDR3 DNA reads as TGTGCCAGCAGCCTGGCGGGGGGGGAGAGAACAGGAGATACGCAGTATTTT. Translation gives CASSLAGGERTGDTQYF. The chain is built from TRBV7-2 and TRBJ2-3, with 9 nucleotides matching TRBD2. The CDR3 length is 17 residues. Germline values: CDR1 SGHTA, CDR2 FQGNSA. J was trimmed by 5 bases and V by 5 bases; bases with no gene match: 14.

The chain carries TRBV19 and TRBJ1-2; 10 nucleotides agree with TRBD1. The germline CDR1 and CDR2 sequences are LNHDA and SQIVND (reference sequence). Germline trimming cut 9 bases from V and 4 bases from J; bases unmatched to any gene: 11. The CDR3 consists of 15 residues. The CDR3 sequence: CASRTTGGASYGYTF. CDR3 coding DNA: TGTGCCAGCCGCACGACAGGGGGCGCAAGCTATGGCTACACCTTC. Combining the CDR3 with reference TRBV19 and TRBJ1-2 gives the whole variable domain DGGITQSPKYLFRKEGQNVTLSCEQNLNHDAMYWYRQDPGQGLRLIYYSQIVNDFQKGDIAEGYSVSREKKESFPLTVTSAQKNPTAFYLCASRTTGGASYGYTFGSGTRLTVV.

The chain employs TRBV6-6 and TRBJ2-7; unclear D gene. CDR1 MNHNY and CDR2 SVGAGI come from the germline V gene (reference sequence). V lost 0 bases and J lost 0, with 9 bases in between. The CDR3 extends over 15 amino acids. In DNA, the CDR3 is TGTGCCAGCAGTTACTCGTTCCTTCCCTCCTACGAGCAGTACTTC. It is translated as CASSYSFLPSYEQYF.

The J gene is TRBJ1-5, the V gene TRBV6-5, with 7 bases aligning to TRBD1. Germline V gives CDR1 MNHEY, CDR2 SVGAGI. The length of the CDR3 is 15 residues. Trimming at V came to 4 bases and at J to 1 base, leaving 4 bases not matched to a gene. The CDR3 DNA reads TGTGCCAGCAGTTTATTCAGGGGGAGCAATCAGCCCCAGCATTTT. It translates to CASSLFRGSNQPQHF.

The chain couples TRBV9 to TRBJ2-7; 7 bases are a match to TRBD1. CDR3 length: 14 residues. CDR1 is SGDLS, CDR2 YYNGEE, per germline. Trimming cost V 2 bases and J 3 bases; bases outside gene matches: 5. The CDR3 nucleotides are TGTGCCAGCAGCGTGGGACAGACGCTCTACGAGCAGTACTTC. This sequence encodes CASSVGQTLYEQYF.